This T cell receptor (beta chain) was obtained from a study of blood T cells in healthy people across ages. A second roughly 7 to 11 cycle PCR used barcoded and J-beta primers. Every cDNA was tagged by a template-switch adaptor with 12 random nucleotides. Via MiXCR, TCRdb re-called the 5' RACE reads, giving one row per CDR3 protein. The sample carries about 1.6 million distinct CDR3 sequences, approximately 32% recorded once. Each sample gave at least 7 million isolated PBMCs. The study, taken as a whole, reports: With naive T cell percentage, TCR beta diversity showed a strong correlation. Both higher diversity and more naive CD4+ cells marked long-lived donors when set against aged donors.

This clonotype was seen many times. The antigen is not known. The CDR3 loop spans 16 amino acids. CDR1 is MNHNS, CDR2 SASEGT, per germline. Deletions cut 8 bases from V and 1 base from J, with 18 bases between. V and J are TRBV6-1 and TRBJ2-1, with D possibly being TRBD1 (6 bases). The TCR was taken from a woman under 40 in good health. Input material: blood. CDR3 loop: CASRSQQGPSYNEQFF. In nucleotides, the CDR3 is TGTGCCAGCCGATCCCAGCAGGGGCCTTCCTACAATGAGCAGTTCTTC.